This paragraph covers one TCR beta chain sequence. The assay was immunoSEQ multiplex PCR, and TCRdb's table has in-frame clones only and misses some. The sample yields 150,000 to 200,000 clones, 90% seen once. This specimen comes from a study of control samples from healthy donors and cancer patients. V was pared by 7 bases and J by 1 base, with 6 bases between. The CDR3 runs 12 residues. CDR1 and CDR2 from the germline V gene are ENHRY and SYGVKD. The chain recombines TRBV10-3 with TRBJ2-3; TRBD1 is a possible D gene (6 bases). Material for sequencing was blood. This TCR was sampled from a woman aged 45-65 years in good health. CDR3 residues: CAIKGGTDTQYF. CDR3 DNA sequence: TGTGCCATCAAGGGGGGCACAGATACGCAGTATTTT.